These 31 T cell receptor beta chains originate from one sample sequenced in a study of blood T cell repertoires in COVID-19. Produced via immunoSEQ multiplex PCR; TCRdb's table is partial and in-frame only. The repertoire has under 200,000 clones, 80% to 85% of them found once; the top ten carry roughly 6.1%. Sequencing was done on a sample of peripheral blood. These receptors all stem from a middle-aged woman with acute or convalescent COVID-19.

The V call is TRBV18, the J call TRBJ2-7; 7 bases map to TRBD1. V shed 2 bases, J shed 3 bases, and the junction held 4 bases outside the gene matches. The germline CDR1 and CDR2 sequences are KGHSH and LQKENI. The CDR3 runs to 14 residues. The CDR3 reads CASSPIGGNYEQYF. As DNA, the CDR3 is TGTGCCAGCTCACCAATAGGGGGCAACTACGAGCAGTACTTC.

The chain recombines TRBV27 with TRBJ1-1, with TRBD1 matching 7 bases. With 2 bases clipped from V and 4 bases from J, the junction kept 4 bases outside the gene matches. This CDR3 has 14 amino acids. The germline CDR1 and CDR2 sequences are MNHEY and SMNVEV (reference sequence). CDR3 in DNA: TGTGCCAGCAGTTTAGAAGGGGGCTTCACTGAAGCTTTCTTT. This translates into CASSLEGGFTEAFF.

The chain employs TRBV16 and TRBJ2-7, with 8 bases aligning to TRBD1. Trimming cost V 2 bases and J 3 bases; bases outside gene matches: 3. The CDR3 has 14 residues. The germline V gene has CDR1 KGHSY and CDR2 FQNENV. CDR3: CASSQPGTGYEQYF. CDR3 bases: TGTGCCAGCAGCCAACCCGGGACAGGCTACGAGCAGTACTTC. The variable domain in full, with the rest retrieved from reference TRBV16 and TRBJ2-7, is GEEVAQTPKHLVRGEGQKAKLYCAPIKGHSYVFWYQQVLKNEFKFLISFQNENVFDETGMPKERFSAKCLPNSPCSLEIQATKLEDSAVYFCASSQPGTGYEQYFGPGTRLTVT.

This clone came up once. The rearrangement joins TRBV6-5 to TRBJ1-2; no clear D. Germline CDR1 MNHEY, CDR2 SVGAGI. The germline V and J ends were trimmed by 0 bases and 4 bases, with 12 bases remaining between them. The CDR3 consists of 15 residues. Here the CDR3 DNA reads TGTGCCAGCAGTTACTCCGGTTCGGGAACCTATGGCTACACCTTC. It codes for CASSYSGSGTYGYTF.

V gene TRBV2 combines with J gene TRBJ1-6; D is unclear. Germline V gene sequence: CDR1 SNHLY, CDR2 FYNNEI. This CDR3 is built from 16 residues. V lost 8 bases and J lost 0, with 14 bases in between. For the CDR3, the DNA is TGTGCCAGCTCCGCGTCCCCAAGCTCCTATAATTCACCCCTCCACTTT. It specifies CASSASPSSYNSPLHF.

This clone was seen only once. The rearrangement joins TRBV18 to TRBJ1-5; D not resolved. Germline assignment: CDR1 KGHSH and CDR2 LQKENI. V was trimmed by 3 bases and J by 1 base, leaving 13 bases between them. This CDR3 is built from 16 residues. CDR3 region: CASSPSGPSSNQPQHF. In DNA form, the CDR3 reads TGTGCCAGCTCACCCTCCGGTCCCTCAAGCAATCAGCCCCAGCATTTT. Looking up the rest from reference TRBV18 and TRBJ1-5 gives the full variable domain: NAGVMQNPRHLVRRRGQEARLRCSPMKGHSHVYWYRQLPEEGLKFMVYLQKENIIDESGMPKERFSAEFPKEGPSILRIQQVVRGDSAAYFCASSPSGPSSNQPQHFGDGTRLSIL.

The table lists this clone with a few counts. CDR3 DNA: TGTGCCAGCAGCTGGGGGGACAGACCGAACACTGAAGCTTTCTTT. Encoded protein: CASSWGDRPNTEAFF. The chain is built from TRBV7-9 and TRBJ1-1; 7 nucleotides align to TRBD1. CDR3 length: 15 residues. V was pared by 4 bases and J by 1 base, with 6 bases of the junction left unmatched. Germline assignment: CDR1 SEHNR and CDR2 FQNEAQ (reference sequence). Full variable domain (outside the CDR3, taken from reference TRBV7-9 and TRBJ1-1): DTGVSQNPRHKITKRGQNVTFRCDPISEHNRLYWYRQTLGQGPEFLTYFQNEAQLEKSRLLSDRFSAERPKGSFSTLEIQRTEQGDSAMYLCASSWGDRPNTEAFFGQGTRLTVV.

CDR3 amino acids: CASSLGGQLTDTQYF. In DNA, the CDR3 is TGTGCCAGCAGTCTCGGAGGCCAACTCACAGATACGCAGTATTTT. This sequence joins TRBV7-2 and TRBJ2-3; D possibly corresponds to TRBD2 (5 bases). CDR3 size: 15 residues. Trimming shortened V by 6 bases and J by 2 bases, and 15 bases separated the two germline ends. Germline CDR1 and CDR2: SGHTA and FQGNSA.

V is TRBV5-1 and J is TRBJ2-3; weak D call: TRBD2 (6 bases). CDR3 length: 14 residues. In germline, CDR1 is SGHRS, CDR2 YFSETQ. V lost 4 bases and J 6 bases, leaving 15 bases between the germline ends. This CDR3 is CASSEEGLWDTQYF. The CDR3 nucleotides are TGCGCCAGCAGCGAGGAGGGCCTGTGGGATACGCAGTATTTT.

The genes are TRBV10-3 and TRBJ1-2, with 12 bases matching TRBD1. There are 16 residues in the CDR3. Germline V gene data show CDR1 as ENHRY and CDR2 as SYGVKD. The ends lost 6 bases at V and 8 bases at J; junction bases unmatched: 13. The CDR3 sequence: CAISLPPGTGGRGYTF. In DNA, the CDR3 is TGTGCCATCAGCCTCCCTCCCGGGACAGGGGGCAGGGGCTACACCTTC.

V usage is TRBV28 and J usage is TRBJ2-5; TRBD1 matches at 7 bases. The CDR3 length is 18 residues. The ends lost 4 bases at V and 4 bases at J; junction bases unmatched: 18. From germline, CDR1 is MDHEN and CDR2 SYDVKM. This CDR3 is CASSSSITDRVARETQYF. The CDR3 DNA sequence: TGTGCCAGCAGTTCCTCTATTACAGACAGGGTAGCTCGAGAGACCCAGTACTTC.

This rearrangement joins TRBV23-1 to TRBJ1-6; the D gene is possibly TRBD1 (5 bases). TRBV23-1 carries the ORF label, with uncertain function. With 3 bases removed from V and 10 bases from J, the gap between germline ends came to 28 bases. The CDR3 has 19 residues. DNA for the CDR3: TGCGCCAGCAGTCAGAAGGAAGGTGCGGAACAGGCCTCCTGGTCACCCCTCCACTTT. This encodes CASSQKEGAEQASWSPLHF.

This clone was seen once. The chain couples TRBV7-3 to TRBJ2-7; weak D call: TRBD1 (5 bases). The V gene lost 5 bases and the J gene lost 1 base, with 9 bases spanning the gap. The germline V gene has CDR1 SGHTA and CDR2 FQGTGA. The CDR3 length is 13 residues. CDR3 sequence reads: CASSPGPSYEQYF. Here the CDR3 DNA reads TGTGCCAGCAGCCCAGGGCCGTCCTACGAGCAGTACTTC.

The V and J genes are TRBV30 and TRBJ1-3, with unresolved D. The length of the CDR3 is 11 residues. V lost 3 bases to trimming and J lost 4 bases, with 4 bases between them. The germline gives CDR1 GTSNPN, CDR2 SVGIG (reference sequence). The CDR3 spells CAWSIGNTIYF. CDR3 DNA sequence: TGTGCCTGGAGCATCGGAAACACCATATATTTT.

This rearrangement joins TRBV27 to TRBJ1-5, with unresolved D. Germline CDR1 is MNHEY and CDR2 is SMNVEV (reference sequence). The V gene lost 6 bases and the J gene lost 4 bases, with 10 bases spanning the gap. CDR3 length equals 13 residues. This CDR3 is CASSLRSNQPQHF. DNA for the CDR3: TGTGCCAGCAGCCTCCGGTCAAATCAGCCCCAGCATTTT.

CDR3 sequence: CAWSISGVYYGYTF. For the CDR3, the DNA is TGTGCCTGGAGTATCTCAGGGGTATACTATGGCTACACCTTC. J is TRBJ1-2 and V is TRBV30, with D possibly matching TRBD1 (6 bases). The CDR3 is 14 amino acids. Trimming left V 2 bases short and J 3 bases short, with 13 bases between. Germline values: CDR1 GTSNPN, CDR2 SVGIG (reference sequence). The variable domain in full, with the rest retrieved from reference TRBV30 and TRBJ1-2, is SQTIHQWPATLVQPVGSPLSLECTVEGTSNPNLYWYRQAAGRGLQLLFYSVGIGQISSEVPQNLSASRPQDRQFILSSKKLLLSDSGFYLCAWSISGVYYGYTFGSGTRLTVV.

This clone was found many times. The chain couples TRBV30 to TRBJ2-1; D possibly corresponds to TRBD2 (5 bases). Trimming removed 5 bases at V and 5 bases at J, with 19 bases between. Germline CDR1 is GTSNPN and CDR2 is SVGIG (reference sequence). This CDR3 is 15 amino acids long. DNA for the CDR3: TGTGCCTGGGTGGTGGGGAGTCCCACCCACAATGAGCAGTTCTTC. This encodes CAWVVGSPTHNEQFF.

V is TRBV7-6 and J is TRBJ2-1, with 12 bases identical to TRBD2. V was pared by 1 base and J by 5 bases, with 12 bases of the junction left unmatched. The CDR3 loop spans 19 amino acids. Per germline, CDR1 SGHVS and CDR2 FNYEAQ. CDR3 bases: TGTGCCAGCAGCTTAGGGCTAGCGGGGGGGCATGGGACACACAATGAGCAGTTCTTC. Residues: CASSLGLAGGHGTHNEQFF. Full variable domain (missing parts from reference TRBV7-6 and TRBJ2-1): GAGVSQSPRYKVTKRGQDVALRCDPISGHVSLYWYRQALGQGPEFLTYFNYEAQQDKSGLPNDRFSAERPEGSISTLTIQRTEQRDSAMYRCASSLGLAGGHGTHNEQFFGPGTRLTVL.

The rearrangement uses TRBV2 and TRBJ2-5, with 7 bases fitting TRBD1. CDR1 and CDR2 (germline): SNHLY, FYNNEI. Trimming took 4 bases from V and 2 from J; bases not matched to a gene: 4. CDR3 length: 14 amino acids. CDR3 nucleotides: TGTGCCAGCAGTGTGGGGACAGAACAAGAGACCCAGTACTTC. It translates to CASSVGTEQETQYF.

This clone turned up a few times. CDR3 region: CASSTLHHRGQDNEKLFF. The CDR3 coding sequence is TGTGCCAGCAGTACCCTCCACCACAGGGGCCAGGATAATGAAAAACTGTTTTTT. The chain employs TRBV28 and TRBJ1-4; 7 bases line up with TRBD1. Germline CDR1 reads MDHEN; CDR2 reads SYDVKM. The CDR3 covers 18 residues. Trimming at V came to 5 bases and at J to 4 bases, leaving 16 bases not matched to a gene.

This rearrangement joins TRBV5-1 to TRBJ1-1; 11 nucleotides match TRBD1. Per germline, CDR1 SGHRS and CDR2 YFSETQ. The CDR3 has 14 amino acids. With 4 bases clipped from V and 6 bases from J, the junction kept 5 bases outside the gene matches. CDR3 in amino acids: CASSGQGALSEAFF. The CDR3 nucleotides are TGCGCCAGCAGCGGACAGGGGGCTCTCTCTGAAGCTTTCTTT. Complete variable domain (other parts from reference TRBV5-1 and TRBJ1-1): KAGVTQTPRYLIKTRGQQVTLSCSPISGHRSVSWYQQTPGQGLQFLFEYFSETQRNKGNFPGRFSGRQFSNSRSEMNVSTLELGDSALYLCASSGQGALSEAFFGQGTRLTVV.

Only one count was recorded for this clone. This chain joins TRBV6-4 and TRBJ1-1, with TRBD1 identical over 7 bases. J gave up 0 bases and V 5 bases, and 3 bases lay outside the gene matches. The CDR3 totals 14 residues. CDR1 is MRHNA and CDR2 is SNTAGT in the germline V gene. CDR3 DNA sequence: TGTGCCAGCAGTCGGACAGGCATGAACACTGAAGCTTTCTTT. The encoded protein is CASSRTGMNTEAFF.

CDR3 protein: CASSTDSRVGNQPQHF. The CDR3, as DNA: TGTGCCAGCTCAACGGATTCGAGGGTGGGCAATCAGCCCCAGCATTTT. The chain joins TRBV18 to TRBJ1-5; D is ambiguous. In germline, CDR1 is KGHSH, CDR2 LQKENI. There are 16 residues in the CDR3. The ends were cut back, 5 bases at V and 2 bases at J, with 16 bases in the middle.

The count of this clone is one. V is TRBV6-4 and J is TRBJ1-4; D is perhaps TRBD1 (6 bases). This CDR3 has 15 residues. Germline V gene sequence: CDR1 MRHNA, CDR2 SNTAGT. V was shortened by 4 bases and J by 3 bases, with 12 bases between the two germline ends. The CDR3 sequence is CASSASQGPNEKLFF. The DNA for the CDR3 is TGTGCCAGCAGTGCCTCACAGGGTCCTAATGAAAAACTGTTTTTT.

This chain links TRBV4-1 with TRBJ2-3, with TRBD2 matching 12 bases. Germline CDR1 and CDR2: MGHRA and YSYEKL. V dropped 4 bases and J dropped 0; count of bases not matched to a gene: 5. The CDR3 totals 17 residues. The CDR3 sequence is CASSPRTSGISTDTQYF. The CDR3 DNA reads TGCGCCAGCAGCCCAAGGACTAGCGGGATAAGCACAGATACGCAGTATTTT.

The chain links TRBV3-1 (or the pseudogene TRBV3-2) to TRBJ1-1; no firm D call. CDR3 length: 16 residues. Germline-derived CDR1 and CDR2 are LGHDT and YNNKEL (reference sequence). The V gene lost 1 base and the J gene lost 3 bases, with 15 bases spanning the gap. This CDR3 is CASSQGGGDLDTEAFF. CDR3 in DNA: TGTGCCAGCAGCCAAGGAGGCGGGGATTTGGACACTGAAGCTTTCTTT.

The V call is TRBV3-1 (or the pseudogene TRBV3-2), the J call TRBJ2-1; 7 bases fit TRBD2. V was pared by 1 base and J by 6 bases, with 12 bases of the junction left unmatched. Germline V gene sequence: CDR1 LGHDT, CDR2 YNNKEL (reference sequence). This CDR3 has 17 amino acids. This CDR3 is CASSQGRGRGFTNEQFF. The CDR3 region has the DNA TGTGCCAGCAGCCAAGGTCGCGGGCGGGGGTTCACCAATGAGCAGTTCTTC.

V gene TRBV6-5 combines with J gene TRBJ1-3; possibly TRBD1 for D (5 bases). The germline V gene encodes CDR1 MNHEY and CDR2 SVGAGI. The CDR3 sequence is 16 residues long. The ends were cut back, 6 bases at V and 3 bases at J, with 18 bases in the middle. CDR3 sequence reads: CASRYGGEVYGNTIYF. DNA for the CDR3: TGTGCCAGCAGATACGGGGGGGAGGTCTATGGAAACACCATATATTTT.

V usage is TRBV28 and J usage is TRBJ1-4, with D perhaps matching TRBD1 (5 bases). V was trimmed by 2 bases and J by 6 bases, leaving 13 bases between them. The CDR3 sequence is 15 residues long. Germline values: CDR1 MDHEN, CDR2 SYDVKM. CDR3 protein: CASSLARGGDEKLFF. For the CDR3, the DNA is TGTGCCAGCAGTTTAGCACGGGGGGGGGATGAAAAACTGTTTTTT.

Only one count was recorded for this clone. The J gene is TRBJ1-5, the V gene TRBV6-6; tentative D call: TRBD1 (5 bases). The CDR3 loop spans 14 amino acids. Trimming removed 6 bases at V and 4 bases at J, with 13 bases between. Per germline, CDR1 MNHNY and CDR2 SVGAGI (reference sequence). The CDR3 sequence: CASRLTVFNQPQHF. In DNA, the CDR3 is TGTGCCAGCAGGCTGACAGTATTTAATCAGCCCCAGCATTTT.

The chain joins TRBV6-1 to TRBJ1-2; possible D gene TRBD1, 5 bases. V was pared by 2 bases and J by 5 bases, with 18 bases between. In germline, CDR1 is MNHNS, CDR2 SASEGT. CDR3 length: 16 residues. This CDR3 is CASSEPGVSQGYGYTF. The CDR3 nucleotides read TGTGCCAGCAGTGAACCCGGAGTGAGTCAGGGATATGGCTACACCTTC.